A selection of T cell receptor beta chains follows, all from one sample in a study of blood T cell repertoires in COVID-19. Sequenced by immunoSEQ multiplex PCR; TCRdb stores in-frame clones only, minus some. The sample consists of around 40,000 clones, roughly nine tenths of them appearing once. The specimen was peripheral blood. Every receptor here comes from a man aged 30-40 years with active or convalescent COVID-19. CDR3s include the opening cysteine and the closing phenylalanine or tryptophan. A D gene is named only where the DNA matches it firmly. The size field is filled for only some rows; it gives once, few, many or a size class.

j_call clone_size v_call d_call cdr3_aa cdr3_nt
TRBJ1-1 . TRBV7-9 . CASSLVVGEDTEAFF TGTGCCAGCAGCTTAGTGGTCGGGGAGGACACTGAAGCTTTCTTT
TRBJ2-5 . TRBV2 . CASSNPGTSQETQYF TGTGCCAGCAGCAACCCCGGGACATCCCAAGAGACCCAGTACTTC
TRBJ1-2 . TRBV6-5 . CASNPTGFTNYGYTF TGTGCCAGCAATCCAACAGGGTTCACTAACTATGGCTACACCTTC
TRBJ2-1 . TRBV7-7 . CASSLSSGGKYNEQFF TGTGCCAGCAGTCTTTCTTCTGGGGGCAAGTACAATGAGCAGTTCTTC
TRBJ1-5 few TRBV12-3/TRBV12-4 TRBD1 CDKGANQPQHF TGTGATAAGGGGGCTAATCAGCCCCAGCATTTT
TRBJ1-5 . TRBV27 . CASSFLSNQPQHF TGTGCCAGCAGTTTCCTGAGCAATCAGCCCCAGCATTTT
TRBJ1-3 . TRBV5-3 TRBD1 CARSPNSFGTGQSGNTIYF TGTGCCAGAAGCCCGAACAGCTTCGGGACAGGGCAATCTGGAAACACCATATATTTT
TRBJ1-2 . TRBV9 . CASSATENYGYTF TGTGCCAGCAGCGCCACAGAGAACTATGGCTACACCTTC
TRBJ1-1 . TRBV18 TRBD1 CASSLSTGKNTEAFF TGTGCCAGCTCACTCTCGACAGGGAAGAACACTGAAGCTTTCTTT
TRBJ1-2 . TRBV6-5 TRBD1 CASSLGTGRNYGYTF TGTGCCAGCAGTTTGGGGACAGGCCGTAACTATGGCTACACCTTC
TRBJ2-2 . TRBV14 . CASSPPTGLWTGELFF TGTGCCAGCAGCCCCCCCACAGGGCTTTGGACCGGGGAGCTGTTTTTT
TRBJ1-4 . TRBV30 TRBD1 CAWSVQGAVEKLFF TGTGCCTGGAGTGTACAGGGGGCTGTTGAAAAACTGTTTTTT
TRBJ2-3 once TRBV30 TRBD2 CAWSPRLADSTDTQYF TGTGCCTGGAGTCCCCGGCTAGCGGATAGCACAGATACGCAGTATTTT
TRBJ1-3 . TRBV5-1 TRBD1 CASSPGQGGNTIYF TGCGCCAGCAGCCCGGGACAGGGAGGAAACACCATATATTTT
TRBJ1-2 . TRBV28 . CASSFGDFYGYTF TGTGCCAGCAGTTTCGGAGACTTCTATGGCTACACCTTC
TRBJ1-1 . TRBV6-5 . CAGVGGSVNTEAFF TGCGCCGGGGTCGGGGGGTCTGTGAACACTGAAGCTTTCTTT